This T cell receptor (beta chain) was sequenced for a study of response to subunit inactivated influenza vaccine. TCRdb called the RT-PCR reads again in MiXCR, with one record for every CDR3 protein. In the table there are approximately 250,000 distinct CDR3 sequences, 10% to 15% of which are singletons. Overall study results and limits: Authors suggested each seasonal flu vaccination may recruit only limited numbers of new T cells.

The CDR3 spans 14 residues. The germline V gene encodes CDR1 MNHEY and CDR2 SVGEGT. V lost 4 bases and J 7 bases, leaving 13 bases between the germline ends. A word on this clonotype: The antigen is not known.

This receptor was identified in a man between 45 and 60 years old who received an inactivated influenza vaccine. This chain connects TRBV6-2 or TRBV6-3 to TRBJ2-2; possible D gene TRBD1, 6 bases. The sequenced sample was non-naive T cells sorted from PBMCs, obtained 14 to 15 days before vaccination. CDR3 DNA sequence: TGTGCCAGCAGTTTCCAACAGGGTATCGGGGAGCTGTTTTTT. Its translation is CASSFQQGIGELFF.